This T cell receptor (beta chain) was observed in a study of blood T cell repertoires in COVID-19. On the study more broadly: Specimens from acute and convalescent COVID-19 originated in the United States, Italy and Spain. Sources were T cells, B-cell-depleted T cells, or PBMCs; the material itself was cDNA or gDNA.

Original analysis: Scientists estimated how many nucleated cells there were by amplifying reference gene primers. Profiled with immunoSEQ multiplex PCR; TCRdb holds only in-frame clones, not every one. V and J calls and clone size are as listed in that table; D and trimming were resolved from the DNA. This table has 250,000 or so clones, approximately 91% appearing once. Input material: peripheral blood. This TCR was sampled from a man aged 25 to 40 with COVID-19, enrolled during active disease.

CDR3 sequence (DNA): TGTGCCAGCTCACCTGTCGGACAAGTCAATCAGCCCCAGCATTTT. It yields the protein CASSPVGQVNQPQHF. V gene TRBV18 combines with J gene TRBJ1-5; D perhaps matches TRBD1 (5 bases). V dropped 3 bases and J dropped 3 bases, with 12 bases sitting between them. Germline lookup yields CDR1 KGHSH and CDR2 LQKENI. The CDR3 has 15 amino acids.